This TCR beta chain stems from a study of T cell responses to AZD1222 COVID-19 vaccine. Sequenced by immunoSEQ multiplex PCR; TCRdb stores in-frame clones only, minus some. The sample has about 150,000 clones, roughly nine tenths seen once. As concerns this clone: Its antigen remains unidentified.

V lost 1 base and J 1 base, leaving 12 bases between the germline ends. Looked up from germline, CDR1 is SGDLS and CDR2 is YYNGEE. There are 16 residues in the CDR3. General study results and limits: The donor cohort was predominantly white British with a female majority, and clonal diversity may have been underestimated.

The analysis combined second doses at about 4 or about 12 weeks. This chain connects TRBV9 to TRBJ1-3, with D perhaps TRBD1 (5 bases). This sequence originates from an adult who received the AZD1222 COVID-19 vaccine. Sequences were derived from peripheral blood, sampled 28 days after the second AZD1222 dose. The CDR3 loop reads CASSVLTEGSGNTIYF. CDR3 coding DNA: TGTGCCAGCAGCGTATTAACGGAGGGGTCTGGAAACACCATATATTTT.